The 14 T cell receptor beta chains presented below share a single source sample, sequenced in a study of cytomegalovirus exposure and HLA in healthy donors (dated by TCRdb to 2016 to 2017). Libraries were prepared through the immunoSEQ multiplex PCR assay. This immuneACCESS table, as held by TCRdb, lists in-frame sequences with V and J called but not all clones. Of the missing ones, under half trace to an unresolved V gene in checked studies; the others have no known cause. Here the sample has about 110,000 clones; roughly 88% occur a single time. The top ten clonotypes cover 3% to 3.5% of the sample. The sequenced sample consisted of PBMCs. The receptor source for this set is a woman aged 18-29 years in good health and CMV-seronegative.

J is TRBJ2-2 and V is TRBV5-1; perhaps TRBD1 as D (5 bases). The germline CDR1 and CDR2 sequences are SGHRS and YFSETQ. This CDR3 is built from 13 residues. Trimming removed 5 bases at V and 5 bases at J, with 10 bases between. This CDR3 is CASRIQGTGELFF. The CDR3 bases are TGCGCCAGCAGAATCCAGGGAACCGGGGAGCTGTTTTTT.

V usage is TRBV6-5 and J usage is TRBJ2-5; D is perhaps TRBD1 (5 bases). The CDR3 is made up of 14 amino acids. The germline gives CDR1 MNHEY, CDR2 SVGAGI. Trimming took 2 bases from V and 0 from J, leaving 7 bases between them. This CDR3 is CASSYRQYQETQYF. The CDR3 DNA is TGTGCCAGCAGTTACCGACAGTACCAAGAGACCCAGTACTTC.

The chain uses TRBV27 and TRBJ2-1; 9 bases align to TRBD1. The CDR3 sequence is 15 residues long. The V and J ends lost 7 bases and 1 base, in that order; junction bases with no gene match: 5. Germline-derived CDR1 and CDR2 are MNHEY and SMNVEV (reference sequence). The CDR3 DNA follows: TGTGCCAGCATTCTAGACAGGGGGTCCTACAATGAGCAGTTCTTC. Protein: CASILDRGSYNEQFF.

This clone showed up just a few times. The rearrangement joins TRBV2 to TRBJ1-1; D unclear. Trimming took 5 bases from V and 4 from J, leaving 20 bases between them. Germline V gene sequence: CDR1 SNHLY, CDR2 FYNNEI. CDR3 length equals 16 residues. The chain's CDR3 is CASSKREVGRSTEAFF. In DNA form, the CDR3 reads TGTGCCAGCAGTAAGAGGGAGGTCGGCCGGAGCACTGAAGCTTTCTTT.

This sequence joins TRBV2 and TRBJ1-2; D unresolved. Looked up from germline, CDR1 is SNHLY and CDR2 is FYNNEI. CDR3 length: 14 amino acids. Between the trimmed V and J ends, which lost 3 bases and 4 bases, there was a span of 12 bases. CDR3 region: CASSEGQAGYGYTF. The DNA of the CDR3 is TGTGCCAGCAGTGAGGGTCAGGCGGGCTATGGCTACACCTTC.

The chain combines TRBV9 with TRBJ1-2; possibly TRBD1 for D (6 bases). V was shortened by 4 bases and J by 5 bases, with 21 bases between the two germline ends. Germline values: CDR1 SGDLS, CDR2 YYNGEE. The length of the CDR3 is 16 residues. Here the CDR3 reads CASSSNLGGVIYGYTF. DNA of the CDR3: TGTGCCAGCAGCTCTAATCTAGGGGGGGTCATTTATGGCTACACCTTC.

The chain joins TRBV9 to TRBJ1-2, with 8 bases that match TRBD1. V gave up 1 base and J gave up 7 bases; unmatched junction bases: 3. Germline values: CDR1 SGDLS, CDR2 YYNGEE. This CDR3 region has 13 residues. The chain's CDR3 is CASSVQGASGYTF. The CDR3 DNA reads as TGTGCCAGCAGCGTACAGGGGGCATCTGGCTACACCTTC. The full variable domain, its missing parts supplied by reference TRBV9 and TRBJ1-2, is DSGVTQTPKHLITATGQRVTLRCSPRSGDLSVYWYQQSLDQGLQFLIQYYNGEERAKGNILERFSAQQFPDLHSELNLSSLELGDSALYFCASSVQGASGYTFGSGTRLTVV.

CDR3 amino acids: CASKKWSGGRETQYF. The CDR3, as DNA: TGTGCCAGCAAGAAGTGGTCAGGGGGCCGAGAGACCCAGTACTTC. The chain combines TRBV25-1 with TRBJ2-5, with 8 bases fitting TRBD1. CDR3 length: 15 residues. Losses at the gene ends were 7 bases for V and 4 bases for J; bases not matched to a gene: 11. Germline CDR1 is MGHDK and CDR2 is SYGVNS.

This clone occurred once. The gene calls are TRBV9 and TRBJ2-2; the D gene is possibly TRBD1 (5 bases). The CDR3 contains 12 residues. V gave up 7 bases and J gave up 6 bases, with 10 bases separating them. Germline V gene sequence: CDR1 SGDLS, CDR2 YYNGEE. The CDR3 region is CASQGSSGELFF. The CDR3 coding sequence is TGTGCCAGCCAGGGTTCCTCCGGGGAGCTGTTTTTT.

J is TRBJ1-1 and V is TRBV5-1; D gene unclear. The V gene's germline CDR1 is SGHRS and CDR2 YFSETQ. Between the trimmed V and J ends, which lost 0 bases and 6 bases, there was a span of 24 bases. The CDR3 has 18 amino acids. The CDR3 sequence is CASSLVVSDRYGGSEAFF. CDR3 nucleotide sequence: TGCGCCAGCAGCTTGGTCGTATCCGATCGATATGGCGGGTCTGAAGCTTTCTTT.

CDR3 in amino acids: CASSLGQVKDEQYF. Written as DNA, the CDR3 is TGTGCCAGCAGCTTGGGACAGGTAAAAGACGAGCAGTACTTC. The chain uses TRBV7-9 and TRBJ2-7, with 8 bases matching TRBD1. The CDR3 is 14 amino acids. Germline CDR1 reads SEHNR; CDR2 reads FQNEAQ (reference sequence). The V gene end was trimmed by 3 bases and the J gene end by 5 bases; junction bases not matched to a gene: 6.

The chain recombines TRBV15 with TRBJ2-2; 8 nucleotides match TRBD1. Germline CDR1 LNHNV, CDR2 YYDKDF (reference sequence). After removal of 3 bases from V and 4 bases from J, the junction contained 13 bases not matched to a gene. The CDR3 is 18 residues long. The CDR3 loop is CATSSRTGKRGSTGELFF. In DNA form, the CDR3 reads TGTGCCACCAGCAGTCGGACAGGGAAAAGAGGAAGCACCGGGGAGCTGTTTTTT.

The chain combines TRBV2 with TRBJ1-2; perhaps TRBD1 as D (6 bases). The germline gives CDR1 SNHLY, CDR2 FYNNEI. Trimming took off 1 base at V and 5 bases at J, with 11 bases between the two ends. There are 14 residues in the CDR3. CDR3: CASSEGGRSYGYTF. The CDR3 DNA reads TGTGCCAGCAGTGAAGGGGGGCGTTCATATGGCTACACCTTC.

The rearrangement links TRBV18 to TRBJ2-5; D is unresolved. This CDR3 spans 14 amino acids. In germline, CDR1 is KGHSH, CDR2 LQKENI. Trimming took off 3 bases at V and 4 bases at J, with 12 bases between the two ends. This CDR3 is CASSPPPGGETQYF. The CDR3, as DNA: TGTGCCAGCTCACCCCCACCCGGCGGAGAGACCCAGTACTTC. The full variable domain, completed using reference TRBV18 and TRBJ2-5, is NAGVMQNPRHLVRRRGQEARLRCSPMKGHSHVYWYRQLPEEGLKFMVYLQKENIIDESGMPKERFSAEFPKEGPSILRIQQVVRGDSAAYFCASSPPPGGETQYFGPGTRLLVL.